The sequence of this T cell receptor (beta chain) was determined in a study of T cell responses to AZD1222 COVID-19 vaccine. Study context: Samples with a second dose at about 4 or about 12 weeks were pooled together.

Here immunoSEQ multiplex PCR was the method, and the copy in TCRdb shows in-frame clones only, minus some. The data show around 70,000 clones, 88% seen once. The origin of this receptor is an adult in good health. Sequences were derived from peripheral blood, sampled on day 0 of AZD1222 vaccination.

CDR3 region: CASSESGENQPQHF. CDR3 coding DNA: TGCGCCAGCAGTGAGTCAGGGGAGAATCAGCCCCAGCATTTT. This chain uses TRBV10-2 with TRBJ1-5, with D perhaps matching TRBD1 (5 bases). V lost 0 bases and J 4 bases, leaving 7 bases between the germline ends. Looked up from germline, CDR1 is WSHSY and CDR2 is SAAADI. This CDR3 has 14 amino acids.